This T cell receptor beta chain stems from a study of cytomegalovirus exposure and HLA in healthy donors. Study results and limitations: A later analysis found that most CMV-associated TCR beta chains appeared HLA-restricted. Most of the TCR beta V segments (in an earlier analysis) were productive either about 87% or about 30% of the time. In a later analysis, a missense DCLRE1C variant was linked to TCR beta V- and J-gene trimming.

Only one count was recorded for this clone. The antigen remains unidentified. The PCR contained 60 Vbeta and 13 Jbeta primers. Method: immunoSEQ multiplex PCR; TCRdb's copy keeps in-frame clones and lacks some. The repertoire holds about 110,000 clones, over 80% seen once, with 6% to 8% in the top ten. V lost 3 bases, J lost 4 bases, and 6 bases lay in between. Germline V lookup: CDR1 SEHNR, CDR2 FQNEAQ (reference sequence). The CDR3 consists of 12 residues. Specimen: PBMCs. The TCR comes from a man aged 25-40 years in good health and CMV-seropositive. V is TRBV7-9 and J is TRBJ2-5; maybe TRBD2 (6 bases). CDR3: CASSFGGETQYF. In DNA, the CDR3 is TGTGCCAGCAGCTTCGGGGGAGAGACCCAGTACTTC.